This T cell receptor beta chain was documented in a study of T cell repertoires in cytomegalovirus infection. Study background: From public TCR beta signatures came an indication of both CMV infection and matching HLA type.

TCRdb reprocessed the reads via MiXCR and lists one record per CDR3 protein. Among about 63,000 distinct CDR3 sequences listed, roughly 21% were seen once. Study-wide results and limits: The study found HLA-C-restricted CMV-specific TCR beta clonotypes dominating the ex vivo response. Identification of carriers of CMV plus the relevant HLA was achieved through cumulative public TCR beta family frequency.

About this clonotype itself: The antigen is not known.

The sample in question was CD8+ T cells from cultured PBMCs, obtained from culture after CMV antigen stimulation. This receptor was identified in a human donor in good health (CMV status not recorded). Some clones in this sample may be carry-over from other donors' samples.

This CDR3 reads CASTGQYATNEKLFF. The DNA of the CDR3 is TGTGCCAGCACCGGGCAGTATGCAACTAATGAAAAACTGTTTTTT. This chain links TRBV6-6 with TRBJ1-4, with D hard to call. The CDR3 runs to 15 residues. Trimming took off 7 bases at V and 0 bases at J, with 12 bases between the two ends. Germline loops: CDR1 MNHNY, CDR2 SVGAGI (reference sequence).